One sample yielded the 9 T cell receptor beta chains listed below, sequenced in a study of CD4 T cells in relation to SARS-CoV-2 and coronaviruses. Which antigens these TCRs recognize remains unknown. Before the COVID-19 pandemic, during about 2011-2019, CD4+ T cells were taken from unexposed donors. The cells were cultured for approximately ten days before CD4+ T cells were isolated. Profiling relied on immunoSEQ multiplex PCR, and the TCRdb table lists in-frame clones only, not all of them. The sample holds about 18,000 clones, 70% to 80% seen once. Sample: CD4+ T cells from PBMCs, cultured in vitro. Receptors were obtained from a human donor in good health.

This rearrangement joins TRBV5-4 to TRBJ2-1, with 8 bases fitting TRBD2. V lost 1 base and J lost 6; bases outside the gene matches: 6. In germline, CDR1 is SGHNT, CDR2 YYREEE (reference sequence). The CDR3 has 15 amino acids. The CDR3 nucleotides read TGTGCCAGCAGCTTGAAGGCAGCGGGAGCCAATGAGCAGTTCTTC. Protein sequence: CASSLKAAGANEQFF.

This chain connects TRBV28 to TRBJ2-7; 8 bases line up with TRBD2. CDR1 and CDR2 (germline): MDHEN, SYDVKM. Losses at the gene ends were 5 bases for V and 4 bases for J; bases not matched to a gene: 13. The CDR3 consists of 16 residues. The CDR3 here is CASSSPRGGSVYEQYF. DNA of the CDR3: TGTGCCAGCAGTAGTCCCCGGGGGGGGAGCGTGTACGAGCAGTACTTC. The full variable domain, in which reference TRBV28 and TRBJ2-7 provide the parts outside the CDR3, is DVKVTQSSRYLVKRTGEKVFLECVQDMDHENMFWYRQDPGLGLRLIYFSYDVKMKEKGDIPEGYSVSREKKERFSLILESASTNQTSMYLCASSSPRGGSVYEQYFGPGTRLTVT.

The chain links TRBV7-2 to TRBJ2-2, with D perhaps matching TRBD1 or TRBD2 (5 bases each). Germline CDR1 and CDR2: SGHTA and FQGNSA. Trimming removed 0 bases at V and 5 bases at J, with 13 bases between. The CDR3 has 16 amino acids. The CDR3 region is CASSLAESWGTGELFF. CDR3 coding DNA: TGTGCCAGCAGCTTAGCGGAGAGCTGGGGGACCGGGGAGCTGTTTTTT.

This clone was counted a few times. This chain uses TRBV28 with TRBJ1-5; D is ambiguous. The V gene lost 6 bases and the J gene lost 2 bases, with 14 bases spanning the gap. CDR3 size: 15 residues. The germline V gene encodes CDR1 MDHEN and CDR2 SYDVKM. DNA for the CDR3: TGTGCCAGCAGCCCTTATGGGGATGGCAATCAGCCCCAGCATTTT. It yields the protein CASSPYGDGNQPQHF.

This chain links TRBV19 with TRBJ2-4, with a weak D call TRBD1 (6 bases). From germline, CDR1 is LNHDA and CDR2 SQIVND (reference sequence). This CDR3 is 16 amino acids long. V was trimmed by 4 bases and J by 1 base, leaving 14 bases between them. This CDR3 is CASSTTWGLAKNIQYF. The CDR3, as DNA: TGTGCCAGTAGTACCACATGGGGGCTGGCCAAAAACATTCAGTACTTC.

V and J are TRBV29-1 and TRBJ2-3; no reliable D call. This CDR3 comprises 11 residues. The V end lost 8 bases, the J end lost 7 bases, and 13 bases lay between the germline ends. Per the germline V gene, CDR1 is SQVTM and CDR2 is ANQGSEA. The CDR3 here is CSLVLDHTQYF. CDR3 sequence (DNA): TGCAGCTTGGTCCTGGATCATACGCAGTATTTT.

This chain connects TRBV6-5 to TRBJ1-2, with TRBD1 matching 9 bases. This CDR3 contains 15 residues. V lost 5 bases to trimming and J lost 2 bases; unmatched junction nucleotides: 6. Germline values: CDR1 MNHEY, CDR2 SVGAGI. In nucleotides, the CDR3 is TGTGCCAGCAGTCGAACCGGGACAGGGAACTATGGCTACACCTTC. Protein: CASSRTGTGNYGYTF.

The gene calls are TRBV30 and TRBJ2-5; weak D call: TRBD1 (5 bases). Trimming removed 4 bases from V and 5 bases from J, with 17 bases in between. The CDR3 runs to 14 residues. Germline CDR1 GTSNPN, CDR2 SVGIG (reference sequence). The CDR3: CAWMVQGLRETQYF. The CDR3 coding sequence is TGTGCCTGGATGGTCCAGGGTTTACGGGAGACCCAGTACTTC.

The chain employs TRBV6-5 and TRBJ2-7, with D perhaps matching TRBD1 or TRBD2 (6 bases each). The ends were cut back, 11 bases at V and 4 bases at J, with 24 bases in the middle. Per the germline V gene, CDR1 is MNHEY and CDR2 is SVGAGI. The CDR3 has 15 amino acids. CDR3 DNA sequence: TGTGCCGCGAGGGCTCTAGGGGGGAGTTATTACGAGCAGTACTTC. This translates into CAARALGGSYYEQYF.